The 7 T cell receptor beta chains below were found in one sample sequenced in a study of early stage breast cancer tumors. Assay: immunoSEQ multiplex PCR; the TCRdb copy retains only in-frame clones and omits some. The table records around 30,000 clones, 74% of them present only once. Sequenced input: breast tumor tissue. Source of these receptors: a person aged 30 to 40 with breast cancer.

The rearrangement links TRBV7-9 to TRBJ2-7; TRBD2 matches 7 bases. CDR1 SEHNR and CDR2 FQNEAQ come from the germline V gene (reference sequence). Trimming cost V 4 bases and J 6 bases; bases outside gene matches: 9. The CDR3 runs to 14 residues. Here the CDR3 reads CASSSLYSGTEQYF. The CDR3 nucleotides are TGTGCCAGCAGCTCCCTCTACAGCGGGACCGAGCAGTACTTC. The full variable domain, completed using reference TRBV7-9 and TRBJ2-7, is DTGVSQNPRHKITKRGQNVTFRCDPISEHNRLYWYRQTLGQGPEFLTYFQNEAQLEKSRLLSDRFSAERPKGSFSTLEIQRTEQGDSAMYLCASSSLYSGTEQYFGPGTRLTVT.

This clone was counted a few times. The chain employs TRBV27 and TRBJ2-1, with 7 bases identical to TRBD2. Germline V gene data show CDR1 as MNHEY and CDR2 as SMNVEV (reference sequence). J lost 5 bases, V lost 6 bases, and 10 bases had no gene match. This CDR3 has 15 amino acids. CDR3 DNA sequence: TGTGCCAGCAGAGGCGGGAGATGGTTAGACAATGAGCAGTTCTTC. Translated: CASRGGRWLDNEQFF.

This sequence joins TRBV29-1 and TRBJ1-2, with 9 bases matching TRBD1. Germline V gene data show CDR1 as SQVTM and CDR2 as ANQGSEA. CDR3 size: 15 residues. Unmatched junction bases numbered 11, after V lost 1 base and J lost 8 bases. The CDR3 bases are TGCAGCGTTGAAGGCCCGGGACAGGGATACTTCGGCTACACCTTC. Protein: CSVEGPGQGYFGYTF.

The V gene is TRBV6-6, the J gene TRBJ2-7; 8 positions match TRBD1. V trimming: 6 bases; J trimming: 6 bases; junction bases outside the gene matches: 13. The germline gives CDR1 MNHNY, CDR2 SVGAGI (reference sequence). CDR3 length: 15 amino acids. The CDR3 DNA reads as TGTGCCAGCAGGCCCCCCGGACAGGGTACCTCCGAGCAGTACTTC. This codes for CASRPPGQGTSEQYF.

V gene TRBV19 combines with J gene TRBJ2-3; 9 bases are shared with TRBD1. There are 18 residues in the CDR3. The V segment lost 5 bases and the J segment 1 base; nucleotides outside the gene matches: 13. Per germline, CDR1 LNHDA and CDR2 SQIVND (reference sequence). The CDR3 coding sequence is TGTGCCAGTAGTCCTGGTGGGGTAACAGGGGGCGGCACAGATACGCAGTATTTT. Protein: CASSPGGVTGGGTDTQYF.

The rearrangement links TRBV30 to TRBJ1-3; no definite D call. Germline V CDR1 and CDR2: GTSNPN, SVGIG (reference sequence). The CDR3 covers 13 residues. V lost 5 bases to trimming and J lost 0 bases, with 8 bases between them. Written as DNA, the CDR3 is TGTGCCTGGCTGATTCGCTCTGGAAACACCATATATTTT. Translation gives CAWLIRSGNTIYF. The full variable domain, in which reference TRBV30 and TRBJ1-3 provide the parts outside the CDR3, is SQTIHQWPATLVQPVGSPLSLECTVEGTSNPNLYWYRQAAGRGLQLLFYSVGIGQISSEVPQNLSASRPQDRQFILSSKKLLLSDSGFYLCAWLIRSGNTIYFGEGSWLTVV.

The chain carries TRBV5-1 and TRBJ1-1; maybe TRBD1 (6 bases). This CDR3 is built from 12 residues. CDR1 SGHRS and CDR2 YFSETQ come from the germline V gene. Trimming pared 4 bases from V and 3 bases from J, leaving 7 bases between. This CDR3 is CASSEGDTEAFF. CDR3 bases: TGCGCCAGCAGCGAGGGGGACACTGAAGCTTTCTTT.